The 11 T cell receptor beta chains below were found in one sample sequenced in a study of blood T cell repertoires in COVID-19. TCRdb's copy holds only in-frame clones and misses some; the assay was immunoSEQ multiplex PCR. The sample shows a few hundred thousand clones, 85% of them seen only once. The sequenced sample consisted of PBMCs or T cells enriched from blood (not recorded which). Receptors originate from a man aged 40-50 years who had recovered from COVID-19.

The chain recombines TRBV6-2 or TRBV6-3 with TRBJ2-5, with 7 positions matching TRBD1. CDR3 length: 15 residues. J lost 2 bases, V lost 2 bases, and 5 bases had no gene match. The V gene's germline CDR1 is MNHEY and CDR2 SVGEGT. This CDR3 reads CASSYHTTGQETQYF. The CDR3 region has the DNA TGTGCCAGCAGTTACCATACGACAGGGCAAGAGACCCAGTACTTC.

V usage is TRBV5-1 and J usage is TRBJ2-7; TRBD1 matches 8 bases. Germline V gene data show CDR1 as SGHRS and CDR2 as YFSETQ. The CDR3 runs 14 residues. The trim removed 2 bases at V and 1 base at J, leaving 2 bases unmatched. The CDR3 spells CASSLQGESYEQYF. The CDR3 coding sequence is TGCGCCAGCAGCTTACAGGGGGAATCCTACGAGCAGTACTTC.

The genes are TRBV9 and TRBJ2-1, with 10 bases fitting TRBD2. Germline lookup yields CDR1 SGDLS and CDR2 YYNGEE. The V and J ends lost 0 bases and 4 bases, in that order; junction bases with no gene match: 7. The CDR3 has 17 amino acids. This CDR3 is CASSVEPIAGGYNEQFF. The CDR3 bases are TGTGCCAGCAGCGTAGAACCGATAGCGGGAGGTTACAATGAGCAGTTCTTC.

This clone was detected only a few times. In DNA form, the CDR3 reads TGTGCCAGCAGTAGACGGGAGTCGTACAATGAGCAGTTCTTC. This sequence encodes CASSRRESYNEQFF. The chain combines TRBV6-5 with TRBJ2-1, with D perhaps TRBD2 (6 bases). Deletions cut 5 bases from V and 4 bases from J, with 12 bases between. This CDR3 spans 14 amino acids. Germline CDR1 and CDR2: MNHEY and SVGAGI.

The CDR3 loop reads CASTKGTSGSYEQYF. CDR3 DNA: TGTGCCAGCACCAAGGGGACTAGCGGCTCCTACGAGCAGTACTTC. V gene TRBV2 combines with J gene TRBJ2-7; 11 bases are shared with TRBD2. The junction had 5 bases not matched to a gene; V was cut back by 7 bases and J by 0 bases. CDR1 is SNHLY, CDR2 FYNNEI, per germline. The CDR3 loop spans 15 amino acids.

This clone has a single count. The chain employs TRBV28 and TRBJ1-3; the D gene is possibly TRBD1 (6 bases). There are 16 residues in the CDR3. Germline CDR1 reads MDHEN; CDR2 reads SYDVKM. Trimming cost V 3 bases and J 0 bases, with 12 bases left between them. CDR3 loop: CASSLVTGSSGNTIYF. CDR3 nucleotides: TGTGCCAGCAGTTTGGTGACAGGAAGCTCTGGAAACACCATATATTTT.

The chain has TRBV2 and TRBJ2-2; 11 nucleotides match TRBD2. Germline V CDR1 and CDR2: SNHLY, FYNNEI. V gave up 8 bases and J gave up 3 bases; unmatched junction bases: 5. There are 15 residues in the CDR3. The DNA for the CDR3 is TGTGCCAGCGGGGCTAGCGGGAGGTACACCGGGGAGCTGTTTTTT. Its translation: CASGASGRYTGELFF. The full variable domain, rest sourced from reference TRBV2 and TRBJ2-2, is EPEVTQTPSHQVTQMGQEVILRCVPISNHLYFYWYRQILGQKVEFLVSFYNNEISEKSEIFDDQFSVERPDGSNFTLKIRSTKLEDSAMYFCASGASGRYTGELFFGEGSRLTVL.

J is TRBJ2-6 and V is TRBV30; maybe TRBD2 (5 bases). The CDR3 is 17 amino acids. V was trimmed by 1 base and J by 2 bases, leaving 15 bases between them. CDR1 and CDR2 from the germline V gene are GTSNPN and SVGIG (reference sequence). CDR3 sequence (DNA): TGTGCCTGGAGTGGACTGGGAAGACTAACTGGGGCCAACGTCCTGACTTTC. This translates into CAWSGLGRLTGANVLTF. The entire variable domain, with the rest obtained from reference TRBV30 and TRBJ2-6, is as follows: SQTIHQWPATLVQPVGSPLSLECTVEGTSNPNLYWYRQAAGRGLQLLFYSVGIGQISSEVPQNLSASRPQDRQFILSSKKLLLSDSGFYLCAWSGLGRLTGANVLTFGAGSRLTVL.

The rearrangement links TRBV27 to TRBJ1-3, with D perhaps TRBD1 (5 bases). Trimming removed 8 bases at V and 0 bases at J, with 14 bases between. Looked up from germline, CDR1 is MNHEY and CDR2 is SMNVEV (reference sequence). This CDR3 has 15 amino acids. Here the CDR3 DNA reads TGTGCCAGCGGGCCAACAGGCACCTCTGGAAACACCATATATTTT. Amino acids: CASGPTGTSGNTIYF.

The V gene is TRBV18, the J gene TRBJ2-2; 10 bases are a match to TRBD2. Germline CDR1 and CDR2: KGHSH and LQKENI. CDR3 length: 17 residues. V lost 4 bases, J lost 0 bases, and 5 bases stayed unmatched. The CDR3 loop is CASSQRTSGTNTGELFF. The CDR3, as DNA: TGTGCCAGCTCACAAAGGACTAGCGGAACGAACACCGGGGAGCTGTTTTTT.

This chain uses TRBV3-1 (or the pseudogene TRBV3-2) with TRBJ1-2; D remains ambiguous. Germline V CDR1 and CDR2: LGHDT, YNNKEL (reference sequence). This CDR3 contains 15 residues. V was cut by 0 bases and J by 5 bases, with 13 bases left in between. CDR3 residues: CASSQDPGLWYGYTF. CDR3 DNA sequence: TGTGCCAGCAGCCAAGACCCCGGACTGTGGTATGGCTACACCTTC.